Listed below are T cell receptor beta chains from one sample, sequenced in a study of T cells in Graves' hyperthyroidism and ophthalmopathy. TCRdb reprocessed the multiplex PCR reads via MiXCR and lists one record per CDR3 protein. The table records around 190,000 distinct CDR3 sequences, about a sixth of them present only once. Sequencing was carried out using blood. These TCRs come from a woman aged 45-59 years with Graves' hyperthyroidism. Each CDR3 is given with its conserved first and last residue. A D gene is named only where the DNA matches it firmly. Where a row states a size, it is once, few, many or the class of an expanded clone; other rows omit it.

d_call,clone_size,v_call,j_call,cdr3_nt,cdr3_aa
NA,many,TRBV12-3/TRBV12-4,TRBJ2-2,TGTGCCAGCAGTTTACCACAGGCCCTCGCGAACACCGGGGAGCTGTTTTTT,CASSLPQALANTGELFF
NA,many,TRBV4-2,TRBJ1-2,TGTGCCAGCAGCCAAGATCGCCAGGGATCCTATGGCTACACCTTC,CASSQDRQGSYGYTF
NA,many,TRBV5-4,TRBJ2-3,TGTGCCAGCAGCTTTTACAGTAGCACAGATACGCAGTATTTT,CASSFYSSTDTQYF
TRBD2,many,TRBV20-1,TRBJ2-1,TGCAGTGCTGGAGGACTAGCGGGGAGCTACAATGAGCAGTTCTTC,CSAGGLAGSYNEQFF
NA,many,TRBV6-5,TRBJ1-5,TGTGCCAGCAGTTACTCGTCAGGTCGCAATCAGCCCCAGCATTTT,CASSYSSGRNQPQHF
NA,few,TRBV29-1,TRBJ2-1,TGCAGCGTTGATCTCTTTAGAACACACAATGAGCAGTTCTTC,CSVDLFRTHNEQFF
TRBD2,many,TRBV2,TRBJ2-3,TGTGCCAGCAGGGAATTAGCGGGAGGGCCCACAGATACGCAGTATTTT,CASRELAGGPTDTQYF
TRBD2,many,TRBV19,TRBJ2-7,TGTGCCAGTAGTATAGATTCAGCGGGAGGCCCCCCCGACGAGCAGTACTTC,CASSIDSAGGPPDEQYF
NA,many,TRBV12-3/TRBV12-4,TRBJ2-3,TGTGCCAGCAGTTTGCGGGGAGGCACAGATACGCAGTATTTT,CASSLRGGTDTQYF
NA,many,TRBV7-3,TRBJ1-1,TGTGCCAGCAGCTTATTATTGGGTACTGAAGCTTTCTTT,CASSLLLGTEAFF
NA,many,TRBV28,TRBJ2-3,TGTGCCAGCAGTCCCCCGTACAGGGCGTCTAGCACAGATACGCAGTATTTT,CASSPPYRASSTDTQYF
NA,many,TRBV2,TRBJ1-2,TGTGCCAGCAGTGAAAGGCGGGACGGCGGCTTTCCTAACTATGGCTACACCTTC,CASSERRDGGFPNYGYTF
NA,few,TRBV4-2,TRBJ2-7,TGTGCCAGCAGCCAAGAAATCCCAGATGCCTACGAGCAGTACTTC,CASSQEIPDAYEQYF
TRBD2,few,TRBV12-3/TRBV12-4,TRBJ2-3,TGTGCCAGCAGCCCCATAGCGGGAGACGGGCCAGATACGCAGTATTTT,CASSPIAGDGPDTQYF
TRBD2,many,TRBV11-2,TRBJ2-1,TGTGCCAGCAGCTTGGTCCTAGCGGGAGAGAGTGAGCAGTTCTTC,CASSLVLAGESEQFF
NA,many,TRBV7-2,TRBJ2-1,TGTGCCAGCAGCCAGGGACGTCACAATGAGCAGTTCTTC,CASSQGRHNEQFF
TRBD2,few,TRBV7-3,TRBJ2-7,TGTGCCAGCAGCTTAACGGCGGGGGACTCCTACGAGCAGTACTTC,CASSLTAGDSYEQYF
TRBD2,NA,TRBV4-2,TRBJ2-3,TGTGCCAGCAGCCCCGGGACTAGCGGGAAAGGAGATACGCAGTATTTT,CASSPGTSGKGDTQYF
NA,few,TRBV28,TRBJ1-4,TGTGCCAGCAGTTTATCCCCGGGGCAAGCTAGCGAAAAACTGTTTTTT,CASSLSPGQASEKLFF
TRBD2,NA,TRBV4-3,TRBJ2-5,TGCGCCAGCAGCTTCGCTAGCGGGGAAGAGACCCAGTACTTC,CASSFASGEETQYF
NA,NA,TRBV30,TRBJ1-1,TGTGCCTGGACCAAGACCCTGAACACTGAAGCTTTCTTT,CAWTKTLNTEAFF
NA,NA,TRBV30,TRBJ2-7,TGTGCCTGGAGTGTAGGGGGCTACGAGCAGTACTTC,CAWSVGGYEQYF
TRBD2,few,TRBV4-1,TRBJ2-5,TGCGCCCCCCCCCATTGTTGGCGGGAGGTCGACTATAAAGAGACCCAGTACTTC,CAPPHCWREVDYKETQYF
NA,many,TRBV27,TRBJ1-6,TGTGCCAGCAGTTTACGGGGGGGCGCCTATAATTCACCCCTCCACTTT,CASSLRGGAYNSPLHF
NA,many,TRBV19,TRBJ1-2,TGTGCCAGTAGTACCGGGGACAATTTTAGCTATGGCTACACCTTC,CASSTGDNFSYGYTF
NA,many,TRBV10-1,TRBJ2-1,TGCGCCAGCAGTGAGTCGGCCAGACACAATGAGCAGTTCTTC,CASSESARHNEQFF
NA,many,TRBV29-1,TRBJ1-2,TGCAGCGCCCAAAGGATCGGGGCAGGTGGCTACACCTTC,CSAQRIGAGGYTF
NA,many,TRBV12-3/TRBV12-4,TRBJ2-3,TGTGCCAGCAGTTTAAACCCAGGTGGCACAGATACGCAGTATTTT,CASSLNPGGTDTQYF
NA,NA,TRBV6-1,TRBJ1-4,TGTGCCAGCAGATCCGGACCCGAAAAACTGTTTTTT,CASRSGPEKLFF
TRBD2,NA,TRBV7-9,TRBJ2-3,TGTGCCAGCTCACCGGGGACTAGCGGGGGAACTAGCACAGATACGCAGTATTTT,CASSPGTSGGTSTDTQYF
NA,many,TRBV12-3/TRBV12-4,TRBJ1-2,TGTGCCAGCAGTTTATCGGGGGACTATGGCTACACCTTC,CASSLSGDYGYTF
NA,NA,TRBV6-1,TRBJ2-7,TGTGCCAGCAGTGAATCTAGGTGGCAGGCTTCCTCCTACGAGCAGTACTTC,CASSESRWQASSYEQYF
NA,NA,TRBV6-1,TRBJ1-1,TGTGCCAGCAGTCCCCCAGGGAGCATGAACACTGAAGCTTTCTTT,CASSPPGSMNTEAFF
NA,few,TRBV5-5,TRBJ1-2,TGTGCCAGCAGCCTGGGACCGCCCCCCTATGGCTACACCTTC,CASSLGPPPYGYTF
NA,NA,TRBV28,TRBJ1-2,TGTGCCAGCAGCACCGCGGGGACTAACTATGGCTACACCTTC,CASSTAGTNYGYTF
TRBD2,many,TRBV20-1,TRBJ2-7,TGCAGTGCTAGAGATGGACTAGCGGGAGTCTACGAGCAGTACTTC,CSARDGLAGVYEQYF
NA,NA,TRBV25-1,TRBJ1-1,TGTGCCAGCAGTGAACTGGGCATGAAGAACACTGAAGCTTTCTTT,CASSELGMKNTEAFF
NA,few,TRBV25-1,TRBJ2-7,TGTGCCAGCGAGAGCGGGCATAATTCCTACGAGCAGTACTTC,CASESGHNSYEQYF
NA,few,TRBV7-9,TRBJ1-4,TGTGCCAGCAGCTTAGTGGGGGGAACTAATGAAAAACTGTTTTTT,CASSLVGGTNEKLFF
NA,NA,TRBV19,TRBJ1-1,TGTGCCTCCCAGATGAACAGGCGGAACACTGAAGCTTTCTTT,CASQMNRRNTEAFF
NA,many,TRBV28,TRBJ2-7,TGTGCCAGCAGTTTTTCTCAGGTTTTGGGGCAGCAGTACTTC,CASSFSQVLGQQYF
TRBD2,few,TRBV27,TRBJ2-7,TGTGCCAGCAGTGTCATCCCGGGACTAGCGGACTACGAGCAGTACTTC,CASSVIPGLADYEQYF
NA,many,TRBV29-1,TRBJ2-5,TGCAGCGTTGAGCCTCAAACCCGTGCAGAGACCCAGTACTTC,CSVEPQTRAETQYF
TRBD1,few,TRBV6-1,TRBJ1-6,TGTGCCAGCAGGTATCCGGGACAGGCGAGCTCCTATAATTCACCCCTCCACTTT,CASRYPGQASSYNSPLHF
NA,many,TRBV28,TRBJ2-7,TGTGCCAGCAGTACTACCGGACAAACACGCTCCTACGAGCAGTACTTC,CASSTTGQTRSYEQYF
NA,many,TRBV7-3,TRBJ2-1,TGTGCCAGCAGTAAACAGGGTTTGGGCAATGAGCAGTTCTTC,CASSKQGLGNEQFF
NA,NA,TRBV29-1,TRBJ2-1,TGCAGCGTTGAGGTACAGGGAAGCTCCTACAATAAGCAGTTCTTC,CSVEVQGSSYNKQFF
TRBD1,many,TRBV12-3/TRBV12-4,TRBJ1-1,TGTGCCAGCAGCCGACAGGGGTTGGAAGCTTTCTTT,CASSRQGLEAFF
TRBD2,few,TRBV4-1,TRBJ2-3,TGCGCCAGCAGCCAAGTCGGTCGTGCAGGGGTGGGGACTAGCGCCGATACGCAGTATTTT,CASSQVGRAGVGTSADTQYF
TRBD2,many,TRBV15,TRBJ2-1,TGTGCCACCAGCAGAAAGGACGGCGGGAGGGCCGGATTTGAGCAGTTCTTC,CATSRKDGGRAGFEQFF
TRBD1,NA,TRBV20-1,TRBJ1-1,TGCAGTGCTAGACCCTGGAGAGACAGGGAGGGGAACACTGAAGCTTTCTTT,CSARPWRDREGNTEAFF
NA,many,TRBV29-1,TRBJ2-5,TGCAGCGATAGCGGAGCCGGCGCAGAGACCCAGTACTTC,CSDSGAGAETQYF
NA,once,TRBV5-4,TRBJ2-1,TGTGCCAGCAGGGGTCCTTACAATGAGCAGTTCTTC,CASRGPYNEQFF
NA,NA,TRBV6-2/TRBV6-3,TRBJ2-1,TGTGCCAGTACCCTAGGACGGAGGGAGCAGTTCTTC,CASTLGRREQFF
NA,NA,TRBV29-1,TRBJ1-2,TGCAGCGTTGAAAGGGCAGGGGCGTCTCGTTTTGGCTACACCTTC,CSVERAGASRFGYTF